A selection of T cell receptor beta chains follows, all from one sample in a study of T cells after yellow fever vaccination. TCRdb passed the 5' RACE reads through MiXCR, listing each CDR3 protein once. The data hold 200,000 to 250,000 distinct CDR3 sequences, with 3% to 3.5% observed a single time. The sample in question was CD4+ T cells sorted from PBMCs, obtained 10 days after the yellow fever booster vaccination. These receptors were taken from a man aged 18-30 years who received the YFV17D yellow fever vaccine. Both conserved end residues are part of each CDR3. A D gene is named only where the DNA matches it firmly. For some rows the clone size is stated as once, few or many, or as a class when expanded; others skip it.

D: -
J: TRBJ2-5
size: many
V: TRBV7-2
DNA: TGTGCCAGCAGCTTAGTGGGAGCGGAAGAGACCCAGTACTTC
CDR3: CASSLVGAEETQYF

D: -
J: TRBJ1-1
size: few
V: TRBV20-1
DNA: TGCAGTGCTAGAGATAGGGGGTTTTGGAACACTGAAGCTTTCTTT
CDR3: CSARDRGFWNTEAFF

D: -
J: TRBJ2-3
size: -
V: TRBV7-8
DNA: TGTGCCAGCAGCTTATTTGTTCGGGGAGGAGGAGATACGCAGTATTTT
CDR3: CASSLFVRGGGDTQYF

D: -
J: TRBJ2-1
size: -
V: TRBV10-3
DNA: TGTGCCATCAGGACCTGGACGGGAAACTACAATGAGCAGTTCTTC
CDR3: CAIRTWTGNYNEQFF

D: TRBD1
J: TRBJ2-1
size: many
V: TRBV7-3
DNA: TGTGCCAGCAGCCCGACAGGGGATGGCTACAATGAGCAGTTCTTC
CDR3: CASSPTGDGYNEQFF

D: TRBD1
J: TRBJ2-2
size: many
V: TRBV6-2/TRBV6-3
DNA: TGTGCCAGCAGGGGGACAGGGTCCGGGGAGCTGTTTTTT
CDR3: CASRGTGSGELFF

D: TRBD1
J: TRBJ1-6
size: few
V: TRBV20-1
DNA: TGCAGTGCTAATCAGGGGGCTTCAAGTTCACCCCTCCACTTT
CDR3: CSANQGASSSPLHF

D: -
J: TRBJ2-7
size: many
V: TRBV5-6
DNA: TGTGCCAGCAGCGCGAGAAGAGTCGCGGCTACATGGCAGTACTTC
CDR3: CASSARRVAATWQYF

D: -
J: TRBJ2-5
size: many
V: TRBV24-1
DNA: TGTGCCACCGGGGTCCAAGAGACCCAGTACTTC
CDR3: CATGVQETQYF

D: TRBD2
J: TRBJ2-3
size: -
V: TRBV4-1
DNA: TGCGCCAGCAGCCAAGCGTTACTAGCGGGGGTCCCAGATACGCAGTATTTT
CDR3: CASSQALLAGVPDTQYF

D: -
J: TRBJ2-7
size: many
V: TRBV7-9
DNA: TGTGCCAGCAGCCCCCGGACGACTTACGAGCAGTACTTC
CDR3: CASSPRTTYEQYF

D: -
J: TRBJ1-1
size: many
V: TRBV19
DNA: TGTGCCAGTAGTATTTTAGGGAGCGACACTGAAGCTTTCTTT
CDR3: CASSILGSDTEAFF

D: TRBD2
J: TRBJ2-2
size: many
V: TRBV30
DNA: TGTGCCTGGAATCCGGGGGGAGTAGGAACCGGGGAGCTGTTTTTT
CDR3: CAWNPGGVGTGELFF

D: TRBD2
J: TRBJ2-1
size: many
V: TRBV4-1
DNA: TGCGCCAGCAGCCAATACTATAAGGGACTAGAAGGACGCTACAATGAGCAGTTCTTC
CDR3: CASSQYYKGLEGRYNEQFF

D: TRBD1
J: TRBJ1-2
size: -
V: TRBV6-2/TRBV6-3
DNA: TGTGCCAGCGGACAGGGGACTGGCTACACCTTC
CDR3: CASGQGTGYTF

D: TRBD1
J: TRBJ2-7
size: many
V: TRBV5-1
DNA: TGCGCCAGCAGCCTGGACAGGGTAAACCTCTACGAGCAGTACTTC
CDR3: CASSLDRVNLYEQYF

D: -
J: TRBJ1-1
size: many
V: TRBV12-3/TRBV12-4
DNA: TGTGCCAGCCAGGGAGGGTCCATGAACACTGAAGCTTTCTTT
CDR3: CASQGGSMNTEAFF

D: -
J: TRBJ1-2
size: few
V: TRBV12-3/TRBV12-4
DNA: TGTGCCAGCAGCGGGGACGGGGACTATGGCTACACCTTC
CDR3: CASSGDGDYGYTF

D: -
J: TRBJ2-3
size: few
V: TRBV7-2
DNA: TGTGCCAGCAGCTTAAGCTCCTACGCGGGGGCCCTCACAGATACGCAGTATTTT
CDR3: CASSLSSYAGALTDTQYF

D: -
J: TRBJ2-5
size: many
V: TRBV10-1
DNA: TGCGCCAGCAGCTCCAGCAGGGGCCTCAGGGAGACCCAGTACTTC
CDR3: CASSSSRGLRETQYF

D: -
J: TRBJ1-1
size: -
V: TRBV20-1
DNA: TGCAGTGCTAGGAAAGCTATCACTGAAGCTTTCTTT
CDR3: CSARKAITEAFF

D: -
J: TRBJ1-2
size: many
V: TRBV27
DNA: TGTGCCAGCAGTTCGGTCAGGGACTATGGCTACACCTTC
CDR3: CASSSVRDYGYTF

D: -
J: TRBJ2-1
size: few
V: TRBV5-6
DNA: TGTGCCAGCAGCTTGCCCGCGATGCCACAGTCCTACAATGAGCAGTTCTTC
CDR3: CASSLPAMPQSYNEQFF

D: TRBD1
J: TRBJ1-2
size: -
V: TRBV5-4
DNA: TGTGCCAGCAGCCGAGACAGGGGGCAGTACGATGGCTACACCTTC
CDR3: CASSRDRGQYDGYTF

D: TRBD1
J: TRBJ2-7
size: few
V: TRBV20-1
DNA: TGCAGTGCCACCCCGGGACAGGGTCGGGAGCAGTACTTC
CDR3: CSATPGQGREQYF

D: -
J: TRBJ1-2
size: many
V: TRBV20-1
DNA: TGCAGTGCTGCCTCTTATGGCTACACCTTC
CDR3: CSAASYGYTF

D: -
J: TRBJ2-1
size: -
V: TRBV6-6
DNA: TGTGCCAGCACAGACCCCCCCTCCTACAATGAGCAGTTCTTC
CDR3: CASTDPPSYNEQFF

D: -
J: TRBJ2-2
size: many
V: TRBV5-1
DNA: TGCGCCAGCAGCTTGGTTCTAAACACCGGGGAGCTGTTTTTT
CDR3: CASSLVLNTGELFF

D: TRBD1
J: TRBJ1-1
size: -
V: TRBV5-1
DNA: TGCGCCAGAAGCAGGGACAGACTGAACACTGAAGCTTTCTTT
CDR3: CARSRDRLNTEAFF

D: -
J: TRBJ1-5
size: few
V: TRBV28
DNA: TGTGCCAGCAGTTTATCCCCGGGATCACGGCCCCAGCATTTT
CDR3: CASSLSPGSRPQHF